A single sample is the source of the 10 T cell receptor beta chains below, sequenced in a study of T cells after yellow fever vaccination. TCRdb called the 5' RACE reads again in MiXCR, with one record for every CDR3 protein. The table shows 620,000 or so distinct CDR3 sequences, with around a sixth occurring only once. Sample: PBMCs, taken around 5 days after the first yellow fever vaccination. The receptors originated from a man between 18 and 29 years old who received the YFV17D yellow fever vaccine.

The chain joins TRBV12-3 or TRBV12-4 to TRBJ1-1; 11 nucleotides agree with TRBD1. V gave up 4 bases and J gave up 10 bases; unmatched junction bases: 2. This CDR3 contains 12 residues. Here the CDR3 reads CASSSGTGGAFF. CDR3 coding DNA: TGTGCCAGCAGTTCAGGGACAGGGGGAGCTTTCTTT.

Comments on this clonotype: Being one base from a much bigger clone, this may be a read error. The chain is built from TRBV5-1 and TRBJ2-2; 7 nucleotides agree with TRBD1. Germline loops: CDR1 SGHRS, CDR2 YFSETQ. V was pared by 7 bases and J by 9 bases, with 12 bases of the junction left unmatched. There are 14 residues in the CDR3. The CDR3 sequence is CASAARQGAWELFF. The CDR3 DNA is TGCGCCAGCGCGGCGAGACAGGGAGCCTGGGAGCTGTTTTTT.

The chain recombines TRBV5-5 with TRBJ2-3; 8 bases match TRBD2. Germline CDR1 and CDR2: SGHKS and YYEKEE (reference sequence). The CDR3 contains 16 residues. V shed 1 base and J 2 bases; nucleotides not matched to a gene: 6. The CDR3 loop reads CASSLWGGGTTDTQYF. CDR3 nucleotides: TGTGCCAGCAGCTTGTGGGGCGGGGGGACCACAGATACGCAGTATTTT.

This clonotype was picked up a small number of times. V gene TRBV2 combines with J gene TRBJ1-5; D gene uncertain. The V end lost 3 bases, the J end lost 3 bases, and 9 bases lay between the germline ends. Germline assignment: CDR1 SNHLY and CDR2 FYNNEI. The CDR3 runs to 14 residues. CDR3 in DNA: TGTGCCAGCAGTGAGAACAGCTTCAATCAGCCCCAGCATTTT. It yields the protein CASSENSFNQPQHF.

This clonotype appeared a few times. The rearrangement links TRBV4-1 to TRBJ2-7; the D call may be TRBD1 or TRBD2 (5 bases each). The CDR3 spans 17 residues. V was trimmed by 0 bases and J by 5 bases, leaving 20 bases between them. In germline, CDR1 is MGHRA, CDR2 YSYEKL. CDR3 bases: TGCGCCAGCAGCCAAGATACAGGTTTTTCGAAGAGGGACGAGCAGTACTTC. Residues: CASSQDTGFSKRDEQYF.

V gene TRBV7-2 combines with J gene TRBJ1-2; D remains ambiguous. Germline V gene data show CDR1 as SGHTA and CDR2 as FQGNSA. This CDR3 has 14 residues. The V and J ends lost 1 base and 2 bases respectively, with 8 bases between them. This CDR3 is CASSLVALNYGYTF. CDR3 nucleotide sequence: TGTGCCAGCAGCTTAGTGGCGCTAAACTATGGCTACACCTTC.

This rearrangement joins TRBV5-6 to TRBJ2-3, with D tentatively TRBD2 (5 bases). The CDR3 contains 14 residues. V dropped 4 bases and J dropped 2 bases, with 11 bases sitting between them. The V gene's germline CDR1 is SGHDT and CDR2 YYEEEE. CDR3 nucleotides: TGTGCCAGCAGCAGTCCGGGGATCACAGATACGCAGTATTTT. The encoded protein is CASSSPGITDTQYF.

The V gene is TRBV7-2, the J gene TRBJ2-5; 13 nucleotides line up with TRBD2. Unmatched junction bases numbered 5, after V lost 3 bases and J lost 1 base. The CDR3 is made up of 17 amino acids. CDR1 and CDR2 (germline): SGHTA, FQGNSA. The CDR3 sequence: CASSFSGTSGVQETQYF. In DNA form, the CDR3 reads TGTGCCAGCAGCTTTTCCGGGACTAGCGGGGTCCAAGAGACCCAGTACTTC.

This clonotype was detected only a few times. The chain couples TRBV4-2 to TRBJ1-5; D gene unclear. Trimming took off 0 bases at V and 0 bases at J, with 12 bases between the two ends. Germline CDR1 and CDR2: LGHNA and YNFKEQ. This CDR3 has 17 residues. The DNA for the CDR3 is TGTGCCAGCAGCCAAGAGCCGACCCGGTATAGCAATCAGCCCCAGCATTTT. Translation gives CASSQEPTRYSNQPQHF.

The V call is TRBV12-3 or TRBV12-4, the J call TRBJ2-5; 7 bases agree with TRBD2. J was trimmed by 0 bases and V by 3 bases; bases with no gene match: 7. The CDR3 runs 16 residues. CDR3 nucleotides: TGTGCCAGCAGTTTCGGGGGGTTGGGGTACCAAGAGACCCAGTACTTC. It yields the protein CASSFGGLGYQETQYF.